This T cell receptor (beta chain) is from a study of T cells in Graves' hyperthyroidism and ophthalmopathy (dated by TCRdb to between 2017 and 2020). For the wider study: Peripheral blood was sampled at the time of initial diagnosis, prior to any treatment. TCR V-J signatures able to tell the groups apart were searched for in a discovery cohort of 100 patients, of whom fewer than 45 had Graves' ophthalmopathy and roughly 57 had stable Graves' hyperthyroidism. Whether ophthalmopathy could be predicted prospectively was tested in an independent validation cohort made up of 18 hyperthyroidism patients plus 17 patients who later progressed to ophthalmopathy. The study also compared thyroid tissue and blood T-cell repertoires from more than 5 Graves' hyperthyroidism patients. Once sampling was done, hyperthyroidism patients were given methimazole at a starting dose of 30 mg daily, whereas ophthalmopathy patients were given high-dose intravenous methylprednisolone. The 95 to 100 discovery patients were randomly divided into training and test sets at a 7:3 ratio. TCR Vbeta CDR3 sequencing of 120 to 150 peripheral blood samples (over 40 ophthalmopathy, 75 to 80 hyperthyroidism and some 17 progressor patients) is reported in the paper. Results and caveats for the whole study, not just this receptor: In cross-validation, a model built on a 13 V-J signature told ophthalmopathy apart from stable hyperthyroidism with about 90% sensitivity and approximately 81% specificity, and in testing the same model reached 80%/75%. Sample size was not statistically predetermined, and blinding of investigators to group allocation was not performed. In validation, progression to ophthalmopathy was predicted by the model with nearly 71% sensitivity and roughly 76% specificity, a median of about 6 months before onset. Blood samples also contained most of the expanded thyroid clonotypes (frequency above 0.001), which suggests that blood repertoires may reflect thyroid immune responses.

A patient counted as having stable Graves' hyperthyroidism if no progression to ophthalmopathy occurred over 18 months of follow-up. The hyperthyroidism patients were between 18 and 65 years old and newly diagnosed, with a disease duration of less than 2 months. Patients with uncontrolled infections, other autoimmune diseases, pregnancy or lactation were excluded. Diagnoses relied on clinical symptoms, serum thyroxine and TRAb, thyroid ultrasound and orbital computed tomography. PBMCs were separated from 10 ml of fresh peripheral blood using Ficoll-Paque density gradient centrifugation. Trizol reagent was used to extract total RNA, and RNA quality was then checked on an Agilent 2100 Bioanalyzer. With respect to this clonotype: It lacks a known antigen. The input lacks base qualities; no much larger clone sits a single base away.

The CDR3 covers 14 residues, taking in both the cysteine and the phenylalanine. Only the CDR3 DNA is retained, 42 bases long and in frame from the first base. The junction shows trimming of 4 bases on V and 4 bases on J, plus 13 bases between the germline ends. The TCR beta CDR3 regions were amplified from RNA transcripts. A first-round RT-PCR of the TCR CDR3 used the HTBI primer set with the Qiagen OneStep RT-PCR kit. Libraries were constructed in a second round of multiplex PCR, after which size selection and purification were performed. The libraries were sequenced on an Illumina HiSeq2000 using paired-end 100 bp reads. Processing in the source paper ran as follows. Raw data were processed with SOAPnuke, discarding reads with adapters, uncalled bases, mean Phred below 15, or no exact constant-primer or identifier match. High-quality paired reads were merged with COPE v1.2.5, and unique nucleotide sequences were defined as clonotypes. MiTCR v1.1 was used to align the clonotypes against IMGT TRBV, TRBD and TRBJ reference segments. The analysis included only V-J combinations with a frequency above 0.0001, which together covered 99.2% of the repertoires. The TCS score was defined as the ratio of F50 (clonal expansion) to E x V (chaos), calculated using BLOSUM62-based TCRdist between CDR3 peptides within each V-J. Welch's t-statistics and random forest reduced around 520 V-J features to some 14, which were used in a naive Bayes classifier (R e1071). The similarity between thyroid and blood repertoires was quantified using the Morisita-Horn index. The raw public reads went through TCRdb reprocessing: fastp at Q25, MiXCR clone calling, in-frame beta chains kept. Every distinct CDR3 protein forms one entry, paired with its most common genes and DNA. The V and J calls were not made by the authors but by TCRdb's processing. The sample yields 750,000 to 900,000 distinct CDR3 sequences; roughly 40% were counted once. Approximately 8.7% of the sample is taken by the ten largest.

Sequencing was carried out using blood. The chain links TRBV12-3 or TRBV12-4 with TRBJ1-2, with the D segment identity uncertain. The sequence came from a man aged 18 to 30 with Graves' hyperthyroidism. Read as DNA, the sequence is TGTGCCAGCAGTTACTCGACGTCTGGCTATGGCTACACCTTC. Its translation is CASSYSTSGYGYTF.